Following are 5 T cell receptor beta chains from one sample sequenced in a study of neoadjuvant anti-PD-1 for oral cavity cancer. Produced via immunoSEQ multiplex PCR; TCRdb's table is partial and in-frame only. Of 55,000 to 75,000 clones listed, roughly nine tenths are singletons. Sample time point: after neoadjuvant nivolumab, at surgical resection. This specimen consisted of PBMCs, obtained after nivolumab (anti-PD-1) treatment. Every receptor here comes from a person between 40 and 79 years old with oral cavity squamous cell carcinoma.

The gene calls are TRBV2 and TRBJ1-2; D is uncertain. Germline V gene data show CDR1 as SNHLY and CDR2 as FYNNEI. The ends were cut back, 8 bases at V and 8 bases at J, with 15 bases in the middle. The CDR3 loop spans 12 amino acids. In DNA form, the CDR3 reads TGTGCCAGCTCTATAGTAAGGGAGGGCTACACCTTC. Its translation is CASSIVREGYTF.

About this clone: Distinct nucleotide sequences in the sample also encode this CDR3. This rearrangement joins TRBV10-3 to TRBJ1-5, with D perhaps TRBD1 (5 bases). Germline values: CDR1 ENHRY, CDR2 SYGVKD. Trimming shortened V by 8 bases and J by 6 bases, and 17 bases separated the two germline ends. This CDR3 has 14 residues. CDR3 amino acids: CAIRGDPGGQPQHF. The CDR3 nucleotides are TGTGCCATCCGGGGGGATCCGGGGGGTCAGCCCCAGCATTTT.

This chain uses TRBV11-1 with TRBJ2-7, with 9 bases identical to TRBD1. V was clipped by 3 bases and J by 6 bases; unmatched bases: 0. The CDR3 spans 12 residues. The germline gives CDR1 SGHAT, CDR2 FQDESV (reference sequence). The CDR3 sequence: CASSLDRGEQYF. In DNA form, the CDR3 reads TGTGCCAGCAGCTTGGACAGGGGCGAGCAGTACTTC.

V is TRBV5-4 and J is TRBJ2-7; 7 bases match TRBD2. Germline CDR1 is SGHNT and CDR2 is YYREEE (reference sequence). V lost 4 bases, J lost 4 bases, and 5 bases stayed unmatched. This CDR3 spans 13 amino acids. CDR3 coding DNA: TGTGCCAGCAGCCCGGGGAGGGTATACGAGCAGTACTTC. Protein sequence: CASSPGRVYEQYF.

CDR3 coding DNA: TGCGCCAGCACTAGGGGAGGAAACCAAGAGACCCAGTACTTC. Amino acid sequence: CASTRGGNQETQYF. This sequence joins TRBV5-1 and TRBJ2-5; D might be TRBD2 (6 bases). This CDR3 is built from 14 residues. Between the trimmed V and J ends, which lost 6 bases and 0 bases, there was a span of 12 bases. The germline V gene encodes CDR1 SGHRS and CDR2 YFSETQ. The complete variable domain, with remaining parts taken from reference TRBV5-1 and TRBJ2-5, reads KAGVTQTPRYLIKTRGQQVTLSCSPISGHRSVSWYQQTPGQGLQFLFEYFSETQRNKGNFPGRFSGRQFSNSRSEMNVSTLELGDSALYLCASTRGGNQETQYFGPGTRLLVL.